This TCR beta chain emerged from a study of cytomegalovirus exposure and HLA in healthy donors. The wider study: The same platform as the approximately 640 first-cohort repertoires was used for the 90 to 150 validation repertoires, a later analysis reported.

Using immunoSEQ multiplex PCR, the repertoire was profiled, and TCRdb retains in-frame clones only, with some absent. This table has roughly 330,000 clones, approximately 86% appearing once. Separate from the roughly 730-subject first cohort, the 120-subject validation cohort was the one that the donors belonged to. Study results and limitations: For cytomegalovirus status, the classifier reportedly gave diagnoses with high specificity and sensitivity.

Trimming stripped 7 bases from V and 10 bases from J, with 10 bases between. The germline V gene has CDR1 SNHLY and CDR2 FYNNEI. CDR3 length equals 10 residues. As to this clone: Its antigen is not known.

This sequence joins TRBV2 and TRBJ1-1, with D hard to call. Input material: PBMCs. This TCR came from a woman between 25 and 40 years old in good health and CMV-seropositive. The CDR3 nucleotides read TGTGCCAGCATCGGTACAGTAGCTTTCTTT. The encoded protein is CASIGTVAFF.